The source of this TCR beta chain is a study of cytomegalovirus exposure and HLA in healthy donors (dated by TCRdb to the late 2010s). About the investigation overall: An earlier analysis of 587 of the donors reported roughly 300 Gb of sequence data and roughly 120 million unique TCR beta sequences obtained from approximately 180 million T cells. On average, around 230,000 unique TCR beta nucleotide sequences were sequenced per donor among roughly 430 genotyped donors of the cohort, with roughly 18% of those sequences being non-productive. A later analysis re-examined previously published TCR beta repertoires from more than 600 donors and added high-resolution HLA genotyping to investigate patterns of TCR occurrence. HLA typing included class I and class II loci at four-digit resolution. Four to six DR-DQ haplotypes were handled as single units for association and clustering, since linkage in the cohort was strong. To predict cytomegalovirus infection status, the study combined high-throughput TCR immunosequencing, statistical association of individual TCRs with disease status, and machine learning. The study profiled the T cell repertoires of hundreds of subjects by immunosequencing and related them to cytomegalovirus serostatus. Around 320 gigabases of sequencing data and approximately 80 million unique TCR sequences were included in an early release covering roughly 700 HLA-typed donors. To decide whether each TCR beta V gene segment behaved as functional or pseudogenic, an earlier analysis of 587 of the donors relied on high-throughput TCR beta sequencing. A separate validation cohort of over 95 different subjects was used in addition to the approximately 610-subject first cohort. Rather than drawing on any new phenotypic data, the later analysis identified candidate immune exposures from TCR beta sequences and the way those sequences occurred across donors. All discovery cohort repertoires had been generated on a single sequencing platform. Alongside the repertoire data, information on donor age, sex, ethnicity and CMV serostatus was compiled. In a later genetic analysis, genome-wide SNP genotypes for about three fifths of the roughly 670 donors were used, and that subset was treated as a discovery cohort. Of the roughly 390 genotyped donors, 65% to 90% were placed in the genetic ancestry cluster associated with self-reported Caucasian donors. Typing coverage differed by locus: A, B, C, DRB1 and DQB1 were typed in about 629-640 donors, DQA1 in approximately 520, DPA1 in 600 to 610, and DPB1 in just under 490. The study was designed to test whether signatures of past pathogen exposure could be identified by cataloging public T cell receptors.

The cohort consisted of 600 to 750 healthy bone marrow donors. Cohort members were all nominally healthy when sampled, although unrecorded immune exposures were likely present. The donor was CMV seropositive and belonged to the group of 250 to 300 seropositive cohort members. Each donor provided a peripheral blood sample, and peripheral blood mononuclear cells were used for TCR beta sequencing. Genomic DNA extraction from the blood cell samples was performed with the Qiagen DNeasy Blood Extraction Kit. Overall study results and their limits: In a later analysis, several top co-occurrence clusters were reported to appear linked to parvovirus B19, influenza, CMV and Epstein-Barr virus. The authors suggested that the approach could potentially be generalized to other disease states and immunological phenotypes. This cohort had only TCR beta chains sequenced, and the lack of alpha or paired-chain data limited which features could be detected. Presence/absence analyses assumed roughly uniform sequencing depth across donors, an assumption that may not hold. A later analysis associated 17,000 or so TCR beta sequences with specific HLA alleles at a false discovery rate of 0.05. When HLA alleles, especially DR and DQ, strongly co-occurred, TCR associations were difficult to assign to individual alleles. The classifier was reported to diagnose cytomegalovirus status with high specificity and sensitivity in both the original and validation cohorts. While some public TCRs were present in many individuals, most TCR sequences turned up only very rarely across donors. In an earlier analysis of 587 of the donors, most TCR beta V segments appeared in productive rearrangements about 87% or about 30% of the time, broadly matching IMGT annotations. In a later genetic analysis, a missense DCLRE1C variant was associated with V-gene and J-gene trimming of TCR beta chains, and the association was replicated in an independent cohort. Compared with the approximately 700-donor mean, donors in an Asian-associated ancestry cluster had fewer N-insertions in productive TCRs, according to a later genetic analysis. A cluster of highly shared sequence variants was judged likely to represent a technical artifact of the sequencing pipeline. A further reported finding was that TCR beta sequences accurately predicted the HLA-A and HLA-B alleles for most subjects in the first cohort. A later analysis found that most CMV-associated TCR beta chains appeared HLA-restricted, with HLA associations seemingly driven largely by CMV exposure. The only immune exposure information available for the cohort was CMV serostatus. The earlier analysis of 587 of the donors excluded roughly 16 rarely observed V segments, including chromosome 9 orphons, because counts were too low. Because some donors lacked HLA typing at each locus, the association tests relied only on the typed subset. The 87-base-pair reads could not distinguish some IMGT-functional V segments, including TRBV6-2 and TRBV6-3, so those segments were excluded. In the study, approximately 150 TCR beta chains were listed as associated with cytomegalovirus. Correlated functional status among segregating V segments might reflect linkage disequilibrium, but an unknown experimental factor could not be ruled out. In vitro tests confirmed that a few of the cytomegalovirus-associated TCR beta chains recognize cytomegalovirus antigens. According to a later analysis, TCR association rates differed among HLA loci, with DRB1 alleles showing the most associated TCRs and HLA-C alleles showing the fewest. In a later analysis, HLA-associated TCR beta chains showed more clonal expansion and lower generation probabilities than non-associated chains that were equally common.

CDR1 and CDR2 are read off the germline V gene (reference sequence) as LNHDA and SQIVND. V ends up 6 bases short and J 5 bases short, with an unmatched junction base count of 7. Reading from cysteine to phenylalanine, the CDR3 counts 15 amino acids. Only CDR3 DNA is held: 45 bases, read in frame from base 1. Library creation used the immunoSEQ multiplex PCR assay. A mixture of 60 forward primers for TCR Vbeta segments and 13 reverse primers for TCR Jbeta segments was used in the multiplex PCR. The CDR3 region of rearranged TCR beta genes was amplified from genomic DNA by a multiplex PCR assay. The Illumina HiSeq System was used to sequence the amplified TCR beta libraries as 87-base-pair reads. In the paper's pipeline: Across the roughly 600 repertoires, a later analysis counted some 81 million unique TCR beta chains, 8.5 million to 12 million of which were shared by at least two donors. Raw reads were error-corrected and collapsed into unique sequences by a nearest-neighbor algorithm in which closely related sequences were merged to remove PCR and sequencing errors. Alignment of CDR3 sequences to IMGT reference sequences was used to assign V, D and J gene segments. For a sequence to be retained, at least a six-nucleotide match to both a V gene segment and a J gene segment was required. Rearrangements were classified as productive when the CDR3 lacked stop codons and remained in frame with V and J, and all other rearrangements were classified as non-productive. CDR3 was defined by IMGT convention, running from the second conserved V-encoded cysteine to the conserved J-encoded phenylalanine. In an earlier analysis of 500 to 650 of the donors, sequences lacking an unambiguous match to a single V gene segment were excluded. An earlier analysis of some 610 of the donors called V segments functional above 56.7% productive rearrangements and segregating when the between-donor standard deviation exceeded 5%. A statistical classification framework was built to diagnose cytomegalovirus status from the catalog of TCR beta chain sequences. V and J gene assignment, in a later analysis, came from comparing TCR nucleotide sequences with IMGT/GENE-DB human TR gene sequences. The TCRdist pipeline was used in a later analysis to assign CDR3 sequences and most-parsimonious VDJ recombination scenarios. In a later analysis, each TCR beta chain was defined by its CDR3 amino acid sequence together with its V-gene family, and reads lacking a unique V-gene family were excluded. In a later analysis, some 600 highly shared, low-generation-probability nucleotide sequences were removed to address suspected cross-contamination and a sequencing artifact. In a later analysis, a clonal expansion index for each public chain was calculated from normalized within-repertoire ranks of inferred template counts. In a later analysis, generation probabilities were computed using a VDJ recombination model fitted to out-of-frame rearrangements, and the results were checked against IGoR. A later analysis scored TCR-TCR, TCR-HLA and TCR-CMV co-occurrence with hypergeometric tests, applying a repertoire-size bias correction to TCR pairs. In a later analysis, false discovery rates were estimated by permuting HLA or CMV assignments 20 times. In a later analysis, co-occurring TCRs were grouped with DBSCAN, and TCRdist sequence similarity was added when clustering was performed within HLA-allele-positive subsets. For co-occurrence clustering, repertoires with fewer than 30,000 or more than 120,000 public chains were excluded, along with five repertoires with anomalous nucleotide sharing. The table comes from immuneACCESS by way of TCRdb, which keeps in-frame sequences with V and J called. Part of the clones is missing from these tables; in studies checked, under half for an unresolved V gene and the rest for unknown reasons. V, J and clone size are those of that table, while D and trimming were read from the DNA. This sample comprises about 95,000 clones, less than 85% of them detected only once. 4% to 5.5% of the sample is in the top ten clones.

This clone showed up just once. It lacks a known antigen. Per-base quality was not reported, and no clone a single base away is much larger than it. Sequenced material: PBMCs. Recombination linked TRBV19 to TRBJ1-6, and 7 junction bases match TRBD1. This sequence was found in a man aged 30 to 39 in good health and CMV-seropositive. The bases are TGTGCCAGTAGAATCGACAGGGCTGATAATTCACCCCTCCACTTT. The translation is CASRIDRADNSPLHF.